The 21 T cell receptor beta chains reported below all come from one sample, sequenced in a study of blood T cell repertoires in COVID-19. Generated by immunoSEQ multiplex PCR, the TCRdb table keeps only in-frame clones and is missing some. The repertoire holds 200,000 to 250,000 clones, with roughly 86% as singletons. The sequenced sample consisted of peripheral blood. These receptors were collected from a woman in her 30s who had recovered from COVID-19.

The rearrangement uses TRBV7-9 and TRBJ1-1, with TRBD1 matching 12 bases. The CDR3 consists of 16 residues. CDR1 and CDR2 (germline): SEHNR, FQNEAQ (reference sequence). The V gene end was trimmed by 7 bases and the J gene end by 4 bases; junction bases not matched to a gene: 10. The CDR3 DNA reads TGTGCCAGCACCGGGACAGGGGGCTCGCTAGGCACTGAAGCTTTCTTT. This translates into CASTGTGGSLGTEAFF.

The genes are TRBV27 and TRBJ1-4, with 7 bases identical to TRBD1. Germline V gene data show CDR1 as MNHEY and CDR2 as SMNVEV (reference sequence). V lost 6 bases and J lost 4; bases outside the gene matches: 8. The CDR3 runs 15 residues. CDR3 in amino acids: CASSQPGTVNEKLFF. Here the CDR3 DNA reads TGTGCCAGCAGCCAACCCGGGACAGTTAATGAAAAACTGTTTTTT.

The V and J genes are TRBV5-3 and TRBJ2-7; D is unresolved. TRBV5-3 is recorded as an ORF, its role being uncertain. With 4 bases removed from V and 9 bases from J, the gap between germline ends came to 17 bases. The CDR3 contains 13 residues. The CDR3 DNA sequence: TGTGCCAGAAGCCCGCTGATTCCGCTATTGCAGTACTTC. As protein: CARSPLIPLLQYF.

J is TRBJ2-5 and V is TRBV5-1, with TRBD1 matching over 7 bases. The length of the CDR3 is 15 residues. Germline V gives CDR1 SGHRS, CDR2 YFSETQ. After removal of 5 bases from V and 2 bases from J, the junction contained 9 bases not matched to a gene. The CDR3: CASSRIQGNQETQYF. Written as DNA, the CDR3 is TGCGCCAGCAGTCGGATACAGGGGAATCAAGAGACCCAGTACTTC.

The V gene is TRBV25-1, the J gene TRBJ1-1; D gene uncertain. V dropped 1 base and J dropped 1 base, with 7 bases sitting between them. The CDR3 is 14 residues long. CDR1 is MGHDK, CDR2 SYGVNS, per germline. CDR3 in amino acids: CASSEFGRNTEAFF. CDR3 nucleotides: TGTGCCAGCAGTGAATTTGGTAGGAACACTGAAGCTTTCTTT. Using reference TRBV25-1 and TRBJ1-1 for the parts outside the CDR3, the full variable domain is EADIYQTPRYLVIGTGKKITLECSQTMGHDKMYWYQQDPGMELHLIHYSYGVNSTEKGDLSSESTVSRIRTEHFPLTLESARPSHTSQYLCASSEFGRNTEAFFGQGTRLTVV.

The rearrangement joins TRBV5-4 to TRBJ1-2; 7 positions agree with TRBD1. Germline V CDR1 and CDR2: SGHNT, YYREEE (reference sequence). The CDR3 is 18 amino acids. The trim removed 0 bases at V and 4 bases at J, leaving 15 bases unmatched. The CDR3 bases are TGTGCCAGCAGCTTGGGTACAGGGGCCGAAGGGGCCCTCTATGGCTACACCTTC. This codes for CASSLGTGAEGALYGYTF.

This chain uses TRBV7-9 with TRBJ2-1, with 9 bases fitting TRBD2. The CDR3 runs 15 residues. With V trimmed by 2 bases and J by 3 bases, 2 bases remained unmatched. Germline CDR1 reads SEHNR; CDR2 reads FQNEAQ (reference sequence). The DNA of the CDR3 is TGTGCCAGCAGCTTACAACTAGCGGGCTACAATGAGCAGTTCTTC. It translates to CASSLQLAGYNEQFF.

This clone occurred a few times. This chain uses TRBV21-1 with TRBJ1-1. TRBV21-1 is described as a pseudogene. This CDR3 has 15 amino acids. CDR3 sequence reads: CASSNPGGRGGEAFF. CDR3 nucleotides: TGTGCCAGCAGCAACCCGGGGGGGAGAGGTGGTGAAGCTTTCTTT.

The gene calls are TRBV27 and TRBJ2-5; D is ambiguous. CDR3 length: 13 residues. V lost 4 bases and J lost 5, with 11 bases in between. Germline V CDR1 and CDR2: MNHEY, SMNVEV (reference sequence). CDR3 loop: CASSSTRWETQYF. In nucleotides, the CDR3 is TGTGCCAGCAGTTCAACCCGGTGGGAGACCCAGTACTTC.

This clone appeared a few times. The CDR3 spells CASSDIGLAGGQETQYF. Here the CDR3 DNA reads TGTGCCAGCAGTGACATCGGGCTAGCGGGGGGTCAAGAGACCCAGTACTTC. This chain connects TRBV6-4 to TRBJ2-5; 11 bases fit TRBD2. Germline V gene sequence: CDR1 MRHNA, CDR2 SNTAGT. The CDR3 has 17 residues. The junction had 7 bases not matched to a gene; V was cut back by 2 bases and J by 2 bases.

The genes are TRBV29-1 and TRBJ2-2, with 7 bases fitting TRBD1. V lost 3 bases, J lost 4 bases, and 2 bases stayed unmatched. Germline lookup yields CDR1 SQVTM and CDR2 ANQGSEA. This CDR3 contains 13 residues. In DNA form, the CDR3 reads TGCAGCGTTGAGGGACAGCCCACCGGGGAGCTGTTTTTT. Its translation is CSVEGQPTGELFF.

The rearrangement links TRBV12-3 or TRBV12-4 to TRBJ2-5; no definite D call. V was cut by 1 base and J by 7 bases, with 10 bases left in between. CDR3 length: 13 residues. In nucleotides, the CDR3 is TGTGCCAGCAGTTTAGGGGCCGAAGGGACCCAGTACTTC. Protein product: CASSLGAEGTQYF.

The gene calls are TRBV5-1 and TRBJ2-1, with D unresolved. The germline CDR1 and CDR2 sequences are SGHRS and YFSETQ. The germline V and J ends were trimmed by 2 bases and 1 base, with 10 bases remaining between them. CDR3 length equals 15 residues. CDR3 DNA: TGCGCCAGCAGCTTCATACTGGAGTCCTACAATGAGCAGTTCTTC. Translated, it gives CASSFILESYNEQFF.

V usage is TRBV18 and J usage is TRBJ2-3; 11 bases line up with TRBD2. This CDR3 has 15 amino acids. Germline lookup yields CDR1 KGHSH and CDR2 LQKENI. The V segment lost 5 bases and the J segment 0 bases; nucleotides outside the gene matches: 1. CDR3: CASSGTSGSTDTQYF. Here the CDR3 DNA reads TGTGCCAGCTCAGGGACTAGCGGAAGCACAGATACGCAGTATTTT. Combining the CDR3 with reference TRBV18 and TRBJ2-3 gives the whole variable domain NAGVMQNPRHLVRRRGQEARLRCSPMKGHSHVYWYRQLPEEGLKFMVYLQKENIIDESGMPKERFSAEFPKEGPSILRIQQVVRGDSAAYFCASSGTSGSTDTQYFGPGTRLTVL.

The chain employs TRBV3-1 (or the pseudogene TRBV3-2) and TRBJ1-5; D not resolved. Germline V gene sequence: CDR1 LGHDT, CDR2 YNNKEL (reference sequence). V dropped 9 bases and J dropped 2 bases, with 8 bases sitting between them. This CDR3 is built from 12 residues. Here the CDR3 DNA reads TGTGCCAGTCGGTTGGGCAATCAGCCCCAGCATTTT. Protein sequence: CASRLGNQPQHF.

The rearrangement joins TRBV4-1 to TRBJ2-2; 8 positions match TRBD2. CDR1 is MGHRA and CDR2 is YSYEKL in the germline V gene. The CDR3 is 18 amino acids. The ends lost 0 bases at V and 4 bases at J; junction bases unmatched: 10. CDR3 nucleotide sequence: TGCGCCAGCAGCCAAGATTTTCCAGCGGGGGAGTCCACCGGGGAGCTGTTTTTT. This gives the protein CASSQDFPAGESTGELFF.

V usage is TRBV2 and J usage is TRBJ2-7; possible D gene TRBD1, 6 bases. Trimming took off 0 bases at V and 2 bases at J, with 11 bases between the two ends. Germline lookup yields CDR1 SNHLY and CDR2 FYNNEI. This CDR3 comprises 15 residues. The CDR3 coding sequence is TGTGCCAGCAGTGAAGCTTCAGGGACACCCTACGAGCAGTACTTC. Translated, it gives CASSEASGTPYEQYF. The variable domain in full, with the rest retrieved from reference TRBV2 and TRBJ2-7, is EPEVTQTPSHQVTQMGQEVILRCVPISNHLYFYWYRQILGQKVEFLVSFYNNEISEKSEIFDDQFSVERPDGSNFTLKIRSTKLEDSAMYFCASSEASGTPYEQYFGPGTRLTVT.

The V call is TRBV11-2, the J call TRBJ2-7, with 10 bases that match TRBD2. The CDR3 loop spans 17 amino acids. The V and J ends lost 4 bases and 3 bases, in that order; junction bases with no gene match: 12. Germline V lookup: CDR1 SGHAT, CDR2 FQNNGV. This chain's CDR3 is CASSSSSGGRRYYEQYF. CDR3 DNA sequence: TGTGCCAGCAGCTCTTCTAGCGGGGGACGCCGTTACTACGAGCAGTACTTC. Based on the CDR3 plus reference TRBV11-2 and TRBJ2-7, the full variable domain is EAGVAQSPRYKIIEKRQSVAFWCNPISGHATLYWYQQILGQGPKLLIQFQNNGVVDDSQLPKDRFSAERLKGVDSTLKIQPAKLEDSAVYLCASSSSSGGRRYYEQYFGPGTRLTVT.

The CDR3: CASSLVDRIYGYTF. DNA for the CDR3: TGTGCCAGCAGCTTGGTGGACAGAATATATGGCTACACCTTC. The genes are TRBV5-8 and TRBJ1-2; tentative D call: TRBD1 (6 bases). The CDR3 loop spans 14 amino acids. Germline CDR1 and CDR2: SGHTS and YDEGEE. V lost 0 bases and J 5 bases, leaving 11 bases between the germline ends.

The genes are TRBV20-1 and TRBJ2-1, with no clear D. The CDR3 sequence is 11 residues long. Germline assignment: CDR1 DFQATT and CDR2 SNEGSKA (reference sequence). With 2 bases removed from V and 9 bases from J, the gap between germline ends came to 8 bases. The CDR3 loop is CSARLVSEQFF. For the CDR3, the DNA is TGCAGTGCTAGACTAGTCAGTGAGCAGTTCTTC.

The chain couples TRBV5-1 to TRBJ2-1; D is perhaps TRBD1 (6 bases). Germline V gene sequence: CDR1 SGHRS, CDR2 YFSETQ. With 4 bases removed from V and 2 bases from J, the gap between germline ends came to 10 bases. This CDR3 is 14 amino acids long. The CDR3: CASSPGHAYNEQFF. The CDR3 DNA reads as TGCGCCAGCAGCCCGGGACATGCCTACAATGAGCAGTTCTTC.